Shown below are 8 T cell receptor beta chains from a single sample sequenced in a study of regulatory T cells in long-lasting Graves disease. The time point here: persistent/refractory GD, antithyroid drugs over 5 years with positive TRAb. Preparation of the TCR library used RNA extracted from PBMCs. Combining iRepertoire HTBI primers with Arm-PCR of CDR3 regions, the authors built TCR beta libraries. TCRdb re-analysed the multiplex PCR reads in MiXCR, keeping a single row per CDR3 protein. The repertoire consists of roughly 300,000 distinct CDR3 sequences, with 15% to 20% occurring once and the leading ten covering 25% to 35%. This specimen was peripheral blood mononuclear cells (PBMCs), taken when the disease was refractory, from a patient treated with antithyroid drugs. These receptors were obtained from a female donor with Graves disease.

The gene calls are TRBV28 and TRBJ2-1, with D maybe TRBD2 (7 bases). V was cut by 10 bases and J by 4 bases, with 17 bases left in between. Germline V gene lookup returns CDR1 MDHEN and CDR2 SYDVKM. The CDR3 is made up of 14 amino acids. CDR3 in amino acids: CAITRGGLYNEQFF. The DNA for the CDR3 is TGTGCCATAACTAGGGGGGGGCTTTACAATGAGCAGTTCTTC. The whole variable domain, filled in from reference TRBV28 and TRBJ2-1, reads DVKVTQSSRYLVKRTGEKVFLECVQDMDHENMFWYRQDPGLGLRLIYFSYDVKMKEKGDIPEGYSVSREKKERFSLILESASTNQTSMYLCAITRGGLYNEQFFGPGTRLTVL.

The chain uses TRBV2 and TRBJ2-3; TRBD1 matches at 7 bases. The V segment lost 5 bases and the J segment 2 bases; nucleotides outside the gene matches: 13. The CDR3 spans 17 residues. Germline V CDR1 and CDR2: SNHLY, FYNNEI. CDR3 in amino acids: CASSNRPGQDFTDTQYF. The CDR3, as DNA: TGTGCCAGCAGTAACCGACCAGGACAGGACTTCACAGATACGCAGTATTTT.

This clonotype was detected many times. The chain carries TRBV6-2 or TRBV6-3 and TRBJ2-7, with D possibly matching TRBD2 (6 bases). V lost 2 bases and J lost 4, with 12 bases in between. The CDR3 has 14 amino acids. The germline CDR1 and CDR2 sequences are MNHEY and SVGEGT. CDR3 in amino acids: CASSYGDGGYEQYF. In nucleotides, the CDR3 is TGTGCCAGCAGTTACGGGGACGGGGGATACGAGCAGTACTTC.

In this sample, this clonotype turned up many times. This chain links TRBV12-3 or TRBV12-4 with TRBJ1-2; no clear D. The CDR3 totals 14 residues. V shed 6 bases and J shed 4 bases, with 15 bases lying between them. The CDR3 is CASRVPGIPYGYTF. Written as DNA, the CDR3 is TGTGCCAGCAGGGTCCCGGGGATACCCTATGGCTACACCTTC.

The chain combines TRBV6-1 with TRBJ1-2; 8 positions match TRBD1. CDR3 length: 16 residues. Germline values: CDR1 MNHNS, CDR2 SASEGT. Losses at the gene ends were 8 bases for V and 4 bases for J; bases not matched to a gene: 15. CDR3 in amino acids: CASSLAGPQGVYGYTF. DNA for the CDR3: TGTGCCAGCTCTTTAGCGGGGCCACAGGGGGTCTATGGCTACACCTTC.

About this clonotype itself: At one end, the junction sequence differs from germline, possibly due to a read error. V is TRBV6-4 and J is TRBJ2-7; unclear D gene. Germline V gives CDR1 MRHNA, CDR2 SNTAGT. The CDR3 spans 16 residues. The CDR3 DNA sequence: TGTGCCATCAGTGAGTCGCCATCTGCGACCATCTACGAGCAGTACTTC. Translating gives CAISESPSATIYEQYF.

Worth noting for this clonotype: Being one base from a much bigger clone, this may be a read error. CDR3 protein: CASSYPYRGPGYTF. The CDR3 DNA reads TGTGCCAGCAGTTACCCTTACAGGGGTCCTGGCTACACCTTC. This rearrangement joins TRBV6-2 or TRBV6-3 to TRBJ1-2, with 7 bases fitting TRBD1. Looked up from germline, CDR1 is MNHEY and CDR2 is SVGEGT. The CDR3 runs 14 residues. The ends lost 2 bases at V and 7 bases at J; junction bases unmatched: 7.

This chain links TRBV10-2 with TRBJ2-1; D might be TRBD2 (6 bases). The CDR3 is 15 residues long. The V end lost 2 bases, the J end lost 9 bases, and 17 bases lay between the germline ends. CDR1 and CDR2 (germline): WSHSY, SAAADI. CDR3 nucleotide sequence: TGCGCCAGCAGTGAGCCGGGACGCCGGAGGGGTGAGCAGTTCTTC. Translation: CASSEPGRRRGEQFF.